The sequence of this TCR beta chain was determined in a study of response to subunit inactivated influenza vaccine. Comment on this clonotype: Its cognate antigen is unknown.

The CDR3 length is 14 residues. The V and J ends lost 3 bases and 9 bases respectively, with 17 bases between them. TCRdb passed the RT-PCR reads through MiXCR, listing each CDR3 protein once. This sample has about 240,000 distinct CDR3 sequences, with over 9% found just once. Study-level points and caveats: Authors suggested that a seasonal influenza vaccination recruits few new T cells each time.

The TCR originated in a man aged 50 to 59 who received an inactivated influenza vaccine. This specimen consisted of non-naive T cells sorted from PBMCs, obtained 14 to 15 days before vaccination. This chain uses TRBV12-3 or TRBV12-4 with TRBJ1-2; the D is unclear. The CDR3 coding sequence is TGTGCCAGCAGTTTTGGTGGAGGGAGTGGGAGCTACACCTTC. This gives the protein CASSFGGGSGSYTF.